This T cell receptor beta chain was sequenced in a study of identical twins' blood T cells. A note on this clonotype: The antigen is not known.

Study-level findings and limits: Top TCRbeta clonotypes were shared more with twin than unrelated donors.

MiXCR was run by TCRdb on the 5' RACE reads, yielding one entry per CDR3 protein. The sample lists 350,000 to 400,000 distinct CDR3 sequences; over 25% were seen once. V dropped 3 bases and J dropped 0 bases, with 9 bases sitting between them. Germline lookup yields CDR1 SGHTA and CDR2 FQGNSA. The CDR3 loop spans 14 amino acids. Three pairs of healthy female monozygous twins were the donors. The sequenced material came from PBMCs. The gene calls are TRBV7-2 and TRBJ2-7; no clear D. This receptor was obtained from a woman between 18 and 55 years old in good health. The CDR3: CASSFYTRSYEQYF. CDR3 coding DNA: TGTGCCAGCAGCTTTTACACCCGCTCCTACGAGCAGTACTTC.